Sequencing of this T cell receptor beta chain was carried out in a study of control samples from healthy donors and cancer patients. Assay: immunoSEQ multiplex PCR; the TCRdb copy retains only in-frame clones and omits some. The sample shows around 100,000 clones, less than 90% of them seen only once. Germline values: CDR1 SGHDT, CDR2 YYEEEE. The CDR3 contains 15 residues. J gave up 8 bases and V 3 bases, and 13 bases lay outside the gene matches. The sample taken for sequencing was blood. This TCR came from a woman aged 50 to 60 in good health. The rearrangement joins TRBV5-6 to TRBJ1-1, with TRBD1 matching 7 bases. The CDR3 sequence is CASSSKFDRDSEAFF. The CDR3 DNA follows: TGTGCCAGCAGCTCAAAGTTTGACCGGGACAGCGAAGCTTTCTTT.